The 26 T cell receptor beta chains listed next were all sequenced from one sample in a study of T cell clonotyping in hematopoietic cell transplantation. TCRdb's copy holds only in-frame clones and misses some; the assay was immunoSEQ multiplex PCR. The table lists over 2,000 clones, about three quarters of them singletons. The source material was peripheral blood mononuclear cells, sampled 180 days after allogeneic stem cell transplant. The receptors were gathered from a male patient aged 60-69 years who had an allogeneic stem cell transplant, so T cells may come from the graft donor. Some clones in this sample may be carry-over from other donors' samples.

This rearrangement joins TRBV30 to TRBJ1-2; no clear D. CDR3 length: 13 residues. Looked up from germline, CDR1 is GTSNPN and CDR2 is SVGIG (reference sequence). The V gene lost 0 bases and the J gene lost 2 bases, with 7 bases spanning the gap. The CDR3 coding sequence is TGTGCCTGGAGTGTAGATGAGAACTATGGCTACACCTTC. It codes for CAWSVDENYGYTF.

V is TRBV7-2 and J is TRBJ1-1; 8 positions agree with TRBD1. The junction had 5 bases not matched to a gene; V was cut back by 6 bases and J by 2 bases. CDR1 SGHTA and CDR2 FQGNSA come from the germline V gene. CDR3 length equals 14 residues. CDR3 DNA sequence: TGTGCCAGCAGGGAACAGGGGGGAAACACTGAAGCTTTCTTT. The encoded protein is CASREQGGNTEAFF.

This clone was recorded once. This chain connects TRBV14 to TRBJ2-3; TRBD1 matches 10 bases. After removal of 2 bases from V and 3 bases from J, the junction contained 2 bases not matched to a gene. Germline V gene sequence: CDR1 SGHDN, CDR2 FVKESK. The CDR3 totals 15 residues. CDR3 sequence: CASSQWGQGTDTQYF. The CDR3 coding sequence is TGTGCCAGCAGCCAATGGGGACAGGGGACAGATACGCAGTATTTT.

The chain joins TRBV6-5 to TRBJ2-7; the D gene is possibly TRBD1 (5 bases). In germline, CDR1 is MNHEY, CDR2 SVGAGI. The CDR3 contains 15 residues. Between the trimmed V and J ends, which lost 6 bases and 6 bases, there was a span of 21 bases. CDR3 DNA sequence: TGTGCCAGCAGCCCAAGGGCTAGGGGATCGATCGAGCAGTACTTC. Translating gives CASSPRARGSIEQYF.

The rearrangement joins TRBV30 to TRBJ1-5; 8 nucleotides align to TRBD1. The CDR3 runs 12 residues. The ends lost 7 bases at V and 7 bases at J; junction bases unmatched: 6. Germline CDR1 is GTSNPN and CDR2 is SVGIG (reference sequence). The CDR3 DNA reads as TGTGCCTCCGGACAGGGAGGCCAGCCCCAGCATTTT. Amino acid sequence: CASGQGGQPQHF.

V and J are TRBV28 and TRBJ2-6; D not resolved. V dropped 5 bases and J dropped 4 bases, with 6 bases sitting between them. This CDR3 contains 13 residues. Germline V gene sequence: CDR1 MDHEN, CDR2 SYDVKM. CDR3 sequence reads: CASSRAGANVLTF. The CDR3 nucleotides read TGTGCCAGCAGTCGGGCCGGGGCCAACGTCCTGACTTTC.

This chain uses TRBV29-1 with TRBJ2-5, with 7 bases lining up with TRBD2. V gave up 4 bases and J gave up 4 bases; unmatched junction bases: 6. Germline V gene lookup returns CDR1 SQVTM and CDR2 ANQGSEA. CDR3 length: 13 residues. The CDR3 bases are TGCAGCGTTGCTCCCTCGGGAGGAGAGACCCAGTACTTC. This sequence encodes CSVAPSGGETQYF.

The chain uses TRBV28 and TRBJ1-1; D is unresolved. V was trimmed by 6 bases and J by 2 bases, leaving 10 bases between them. CDR1 is MDHEN and CDR2 is SYDVKM in the germline V gene. The CDR3 is 13 amino acids. The CDR3 protein is CASRTQLNTEAFF. CDR3 coding DNA: TGTGCCAGCAGGACGCAACTTAACACTGAAGCTTTCTTT.

This rearrangement joins TRBV7-9 to TRBJ1-3; D perhaps matches TRBD1 (5 bases). V was shortened by 11 bases and J by 2 bases, with 19 bases between the two germline ends. The CDR3 has 15 amino acids. The germline V gene encodes CDR1 SEHNR and CDR2 FQNEAQ (reference sequence). In DNA form, the CDR3 reads TGTGCCCTCACAAGCGGGTCAGGGCCTGGAAACACCATATATTTT. Its translation is CALTSGSGPGNTIYF. The full variable domain, rest sourced from reference TRBV7-9 and TRBJ1-3, is DTGVSQNPRHKITKRGQNVTFRCDPISEHNRLYWYRQTLGQGPEFLTYFQNEAQLEKSRLLSDRFSAERPKGSFSTLEIQRTEQGDSAMYLCALTSGSGPGNTIYFGEGSWLTVV.

The chain couples TRBV5-6 to TRBJ1-2, with 7 bases identical to TRBD1. Germline V gene data show CDR1 as SGHDT and CDR2 as YYEEEE. V dropped 4 bases and J dropped 4; count of bases not matched to a gene: 7. There are 14 residues in the CDR3. The CDR3 reads CASSRQGRSYGYTF. In DNA form, the CDR3 reads TGTGCCAGCAGCCGACAGGGACGTTCCTATGGCTACACCTTC.

V and J are TRBV19 and TRBJ1-2; tentative D call: TRBD1 (6 bases). This CDR3 has 15 amino acids. Germline lookup yields CDR1 LNHDA and CDR2 SQIVND (reference sequence). V gave up 5 bases and J gave up 6 bases, with 19 bases separating them. As DNA, the CDR3 is TGTGCCAGTAGTTCTCGGGAAGGACAGCTACATGGCTACACCTTC. Protein product: CASSSREGQLHGYTF.

This chain connects TRBV30 to TRBJ2-1, with 7 nucleotides matching TRBD2. This CDR3 contains 14 residues. Germline V gene lookup returns CDR1 GTSNPN and CDR2 SVGIG (reference sequence). The trim removed 7 bases at V and 2 bases at J, leaving 8 bases unmatched. The CDR3 protein is CAYKSGTAYNEQFF. The CDR3 DNA follows: TGTGCCTACAAAAGCGGGACGGCCTACAATGAGCAGTTCTTC.

Here the CDR3 DNA reads TGTGCCAGCACCGGACGCGACAGGGGGATTAATGGCTACACCTTC. Its translation: CASTGRDRGINGYTF. The V and J genes are TRBV27 and TRBJ1-2, with 9 positions matching TRBD1. Germline CDR1 is MNHEY and CDR2 is SMNVEV (reference sequence). This CDR3 region has 15 residues. V lost 7 bases and J lost 6; bases outside the gene matches: 12.

The chain carries TRBV30 and TRBJ1-5; D unclear. V lost 1 base to trimming and J lost 2 bases, with 18 bases between them. The CDR3 is 17 amino acids. Germline V lookup: CDR1 GTSNPN, CDR2 SVGIG (reference sequence). CDR3 bases: TGTGCCTGGAGTGGTATCGATGGACCTCGTGGCAATCAGCCCCAGCATTTT. Amino acid sequence: CAWSGIDGPRGNQPQHF.

This CDR3 reads CASSLGPRTGELFF. In DNA form, the CDR3 reads TGTGCCAGCAGCTTAGGACCGCGCACCGGGGAGCTGTTTTTT. The chain is built from TRBV7-2 and TRBJ2-2; D not resolved. With 1 base removed from V and 4 bases from J, the gap between germline ends came to 7 bases. Looked up from germline, CDR1 is SGHTA and CDR2 is FQGNSA. The length of the CDR3 is 14 residues.

The genes are TRBV19 and TRBJ2-7; D call uncertain. The CDR3 has 16 amino acids. V lost 0 bases to trimming and J lost 0 bases, with 12 bases between them. Germline-derived CDR1 and CDR2 are LNHDA and SQIVND (reference sequence). Here the CDR3 reads CASSIDPVDPSYEQYF. Here the CDR3 DNA reads TGTGCCAGTAGTATAGACCCTGTTGACCCCTCCTACGAGCAGTACTTC.

DNA for the CDR3: TGTGCCAGCAGAGGGGACACTGAAGCTTTCTTT. It codes for CASRGDTEAFF. The V gene is TRBV25-1, the J gene TRBJ1-1, with a weak D call TRBD1 (5 bases). The length of the CDR3 is 11 residues. Trimming cost V 6 bases and J 3 bases, with 5 bases left between them. CDR1 is MGHDK and CDR2 is SYGVNS in the germline V gene.

This clone was picked up one time. This chain joins TRBV4-1 and TRBJ2-3; 7 bases are a match to TRBD2. The length of the CDR3 is 16 residues. CDR1 is MGHRA and CDR2 is YSYEKL in the germline V gene. The V gene end was trimmed by 1 base and the J gene end by 3 bases; junction bases not matched to a gene: 7. CDR3: CASSQVPAGETDTQYF. The CDR3 DNA reads as TGCGCCAGCAGCCAAGTGCCGGCGGGAGAGACAGATACGCAGTATTTT.

This chain joins TRBV30 and TRBJ1-2, with D possibly being TRBD1 (5 bases). Germline assignment: CDR1 GTSNPN and CDR2 SVGIG (reference sequence). The CDR3 extends over 13 amino acids. Trimming stripped 1 base from V and 0 bases from J, with 6 bases between. The CDR3 loop reads CAWSEQANYGYTF. The DNA of the CDR3 is TGTGCCTGGAGTGAACAGGCTAACTATGGCTACACCTTC.

In this sample, this clone turned up once. The chain joins TRBV29-1 to TRBJ1-2; no firm D call. This CDR3 contains 12 residues. Germline CDR1 reads SQVTM; CDR2 reads ANQGSEA. Trimming pared 4 bases from V and 5 bases from J, leaving 11 bases between. CDR3 sequence reads: CSVGSGPYGYTF. DNA for the CDR3: TGCAGCGTTGGCTCTGGGCCGTATGGCTACACCTTC.

This clone was seen once. CDR3 in DNA: TGCAGCGTTGAGACCTTCGGGGGGAACACTGAAGCTTTCTTT. This sequence encodes CSVETFGGNTEAFF. The rearrangement links TRBV29-1 to TRBJ1-1; possibly TRBD1 for D (5 bases). Looked up from germline, CDR1 is SQVTM and CDR2 is ANQGSEA. Between the trimmed V and J ends, which lost 3 bases and 1 base, there was a span of 12 bases. The CDR3 totals 14 residues.

In this sample, this clone is medium-sized (0.01 to 0.1%). This chain links TRBV10-3 with TRBJ2-7, with 8 bases fitting TRBD2. The CDR3 is 12 amino acids. With 3 bases clipped from V and 8 bases from J, the junction kept 3 bases outside the gene matches. CDR1 is ENHRY and CDR2 is SYGVKD in the germline V gene. In DNA form, the CDR3 reads TGTGCCATCAGTGAAGCGGGAGCCCAGCAGTACTTC. It encodes CAISEAGAQQYF.

V and J are TRBV7-2 and TRBJ2-5; D remains ambiguous. The CDR3 has 13 amino acids. The germline CDR1 and CDR2 sequences are SGHTA and FQGNSA. V gave up 5 bases and J gave up 2 bases, with 9 bases separating them. CDR3 in amino acids: CASSRVTQETQYF. The CDR3 DNA reads TGTGCCAGCAGCCGTGTTACTCAAGAGACCCAGTACTTC.

V and J are TRBV15 and TRBJ1-5; possibly TRBD1 for D (6 bases). The V end was cut by 1 base, the J end by 7 bases, with 14 bases between. The length of the CDR3 is 15 residues. CDR1 LNHNV and CDR2 YYDKDF come from the germline V gene (reference sequence). CDR3 bases: TGTGCCACCAGCAGAGGGAGGGGGGAGACCCAGCCCCAGCATTTT. Protein product: CATSRGRGETQPQHF. The full variable domain, with the rest looked up from reference TRBV15 and TRBJ1-5, is DAMVIQNPRYQVTQFGKPVTLSCSQTLNHNVMYWYQQKSSQAPKLLFHYYDKDFNNEADTPDNFQSRRPNTSFCFLDIRSPGLGDTAMYLCATSRGRGETQPQHFGDGTRLSIL.

This chain links TRBV7-9 with TRBJ1-5; 8 bases agree with TRBD1. The CDR3 extends over 15 amino acids. Looked up from germline, CDR1 is SEHNR and CDR2 is FQNEAQ (reference sequence). The V gene end was trimmed by 2 bases and the J gene end by 0 bases; junction bases not matched to a gene: 0. CDR3 coding DNA: TGTGCCAGCAGCTTACAGGGGGCTAGCAATCAGCCCCAGCATTTT. Amino acid sequence: CASSLQGASNQPQHF.

This chain's CDR3 is CASSSMGEQYF. The DNA for the CDR3 is TGTGCCAGCAGCTCCATGGGCGAGCAGTACTTC. The rearrangement uses TRBV6-5 and TRBJ2-7, with no clear D. V was cut by 6 bases and J by 6 bases, with 9 bases left in between. The CDR3 is 11 amino acids. Per the germline V gene, CDR1 is MNHEY and CDR2 is SVGAGI.